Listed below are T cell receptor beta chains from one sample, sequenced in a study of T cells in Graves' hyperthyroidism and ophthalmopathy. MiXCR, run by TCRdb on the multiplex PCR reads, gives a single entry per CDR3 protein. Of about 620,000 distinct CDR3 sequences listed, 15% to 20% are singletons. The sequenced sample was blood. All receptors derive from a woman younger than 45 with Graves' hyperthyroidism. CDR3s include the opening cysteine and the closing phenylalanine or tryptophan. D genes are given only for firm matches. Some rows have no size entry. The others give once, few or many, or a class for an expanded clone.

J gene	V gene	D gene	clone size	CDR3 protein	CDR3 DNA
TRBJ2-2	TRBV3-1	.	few	CASSQDSLRGELFF	TGTGCCAGCAGCCAAGATTCACTGCGCGGGGAGCTGTTTTTT
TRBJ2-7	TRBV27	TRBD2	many	CASRGSGIGEQYF	TGTGCCAGCAGGGGAAGCGGGATTGGCGAGCAGTACTTC
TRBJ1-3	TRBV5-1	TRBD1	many	CASSKGANGNTIYF	TGCGCCAGCAGCAAGGGGGCGAATGGAAACACCATATATTTT
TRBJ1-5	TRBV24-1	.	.	CATSDSELHTNQPQHF	TGTGCCACCAGTGATTCTGAACTGCACACAAATCAGCCCCAGCATTTT
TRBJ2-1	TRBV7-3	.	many	CASSLTPANEQFF	TGTGCCAGCAGCTTAACCCCGGCCAATGAGCAGTTCTTC
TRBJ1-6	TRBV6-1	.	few	CASSEWFEDLGNSPLHF	TGTGCCAGCAGTGAATGGTTTGAGGACCTAGGGAATTCACCCCTCCACTTT
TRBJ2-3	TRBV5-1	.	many	CASRTGPSSTDTQYF	TGCGCCAGCAGAACGGGACCATCCAGCACAGATACGCAGTATTTT
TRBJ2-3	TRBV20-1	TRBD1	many	CSASGGTGTDTQYF	TGCAGTGCTAGTGGTGGGACAGGGACAGATACGCAGTATTTT
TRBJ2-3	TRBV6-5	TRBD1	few	CASSYSNRGSDTQYF	TGTGCCAGCAGTTACTCTAACAGGGGTTCGGATACGCAGTATTTT
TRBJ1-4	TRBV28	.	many	CASSWGLSSNEKLFF	TGTGCCAGCAGTTGGGGCCTAAGTAGTAATGAAAAACTGTTTTTT
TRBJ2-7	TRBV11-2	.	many	CASSLGQEWSYEQYF	TGTGCCAGCAGCTTAGGGCAGGAATGGTCCTACGAGCAGTACTTC
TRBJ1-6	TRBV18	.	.	CASSRNSENSPLHF	TGTGCCAGCTCTCGCAACAGTGAGAATTCACCCCTCCACTTT
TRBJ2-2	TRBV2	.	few	CASSEAGDGELFF	TGTGCCAGCAGTGAAGCGGGAGACGGGGAGCTGTTTTTT
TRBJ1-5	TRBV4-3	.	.	CASSQDREGNQPQHF	TGCGCCAGCAGCCAGGATCGCGAGGGGAATCAGCCCCAGCATTTT
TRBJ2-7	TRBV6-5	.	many	CASSYSKPLEGTYEQYF	TGTGCCAGCAGTTACTCGAAACCCCTAGAGGGGACGTACGAGCAGTACTTC
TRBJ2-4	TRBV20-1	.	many	CSALDPVAKNIQYF	TGCAGTGCCTTGGACCCCGTAGCCAAAAACATTCAGTACTTC
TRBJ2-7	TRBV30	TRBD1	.	CAWSFGDRGPYEQYF	TGTGCCTGGAGTTTTGGGGACAGGGGGCCCTACGAGCAGTACTTC
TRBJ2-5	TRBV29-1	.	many	CSFSGGEETQYF	TGCAGCTTTTCAGGGGGGGAGGAGACCCAGTACTTC
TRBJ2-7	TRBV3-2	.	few	CASSQPNRQGGYEQYF	TGTGCCAGCAGCCAACCGAACCGACAGGGGGGCTACGAGCAGTACTTC
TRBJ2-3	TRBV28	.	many	CASSRKGRSTDTQYF	TGTGCCAGCAGTCGAAAGGGACGGTCCACAGATACGCAGTATTTT
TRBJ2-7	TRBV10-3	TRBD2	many	CAISTGLAVYEQYF	TGTGCCATCAGTACGGGACTAGCTGTCTACGAGCAGTACTTC
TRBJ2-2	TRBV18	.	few	CASSPRSGTGELFF	TGTGCCAGCTCACCACGATCGGGGACTGGGGAGCTGTTTTTT
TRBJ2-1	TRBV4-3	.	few	CASSQELLYSYNEQFF	TGCGCCAGCAGCCAAGAACTCTTATACTCCTACAATGAGCAGTTCTTC
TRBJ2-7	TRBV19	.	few	CASSIGAGVYEQYF	TGTGCCAGTAGTATCGGAGCAGGCGTCTACGAGCAGTACTTC
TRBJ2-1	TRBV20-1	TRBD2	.	CSAISGRRSFNYEQFF	TGCAGTGCGATAAGCGGGAGGAGGTCGTTTAACTATGAGCAGTTCTTC
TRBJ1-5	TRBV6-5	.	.	CASSYSIDQPQHF	TGTGCCAGCAGTTACTCGATTGATCAGCCCCAGCATTTT
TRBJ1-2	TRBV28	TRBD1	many	CASRGQGDVGYTF	TGTGCCAGCAGGGGACAGGGGGATGTTGGCTACACCTTC
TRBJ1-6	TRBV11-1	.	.	CAIQASSYNSPLHF	TGTGCCATTCAAGCGAGCTCCTATAATTCACCCCTCCACTTT
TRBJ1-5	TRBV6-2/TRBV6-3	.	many	CASGRGGNQPQHF	TGTGCCAGCGGTCGGGGAGGGAATCAGCCCCAGCATTTT
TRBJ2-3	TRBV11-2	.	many	CASSFSPWGTDTQYF	TGTGCCAGCAGCTTTTCCCCCTGGGGCACAGATACGCAGTATTTT
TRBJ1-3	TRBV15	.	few	CATSRDPQSGNTIYF	TGTGCCACCAGCAGAGATCCCCAATCTGGAAACACCATATATTTT
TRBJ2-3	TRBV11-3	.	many	CASSFSVTGVADTQYF	TGTGCCAGCAGCTTTAGTGTAACGGGAGTAGCAGATACGCAGTATTTT